These 9 T cell receptor beta chains were all obtained from the same sample, sequenced in a study of shared clonotypes between healthy human individuals. Clones were sequenced by immunoSEQ multiplex PCR, and TCRdb holds only the in-frame ones, with some missing. The sample yields around 510,000 clones, about 96% seen once. Material for sequencing was naive CD4+ T cells sorted from blood. Subset indicated: CD45RA+ positively selected. These receptors all come from a woman aged 25-40 years in good health.

This sequence joins TRBV28 and TRBJ1-5; TRBD1 agrees at 11 bases. CDR1 and CDR2 (germline): MDHEN, SYDVKM. The CDR3 is 17 amino acids. The trim removed 2 bases at V and 4 bases at J, leaving 7 bases unmatched. CDR3 protein: CASSLRYGTGGNQPQHF. The CDR3, as DNA: TGTGCCAGCAGTTTACGTTACGGGACAGGGGGTAATCAGCCCCAGCATTTT.

The chain employs TRBV11-3 and TRBJ2-3; D gene unclear. This CDR3 comprises 14 residues. The V and J ends lost 5 bases and 6 bases respectively, with 15 bases between them. The V gene's germline CDR1 is SGHNT and CDR2 YENEEA. For the CDR3, the DNA is TGTGCCAGCAGCCCCGGCCCCAATAGGGATACGCAGTATTTT. Translating it yields CASSPGPNRDTQYF.

The chain is built from TRBV14 and TRBJ2-3; 7 bases line up with TRBD1. The V segment lost 4 bases and the J segment 3 bases; nucleotides outside the gene matches: 7. CDR3 length: 15 residues. CDR1 and CDR2 from the germline V gene are SGHDN and FVKESK. This chain's CDR3 is CASSLGQVKTDTQYF. CDR3 sequence (DNA): TGTGCCAGCAGCCTCGGACAGGTCAAAACAGATACGCAGTATTTT.

The rearrangement links TRBV5-6 to TRBJ2-1, with TRBD2 matching over 8 bases. The trim removed 0 bases at V and 8 bases at J, leaving 13 bases unmatched. The CDR3 spans 17 residues. The germline V gene has CDR1 SGHDT and CDR2 YYEEEE. As DNA, the CDR3 is TGTGCCAGCAGCTTGGTGGTGCTAGCGGGTGGGGGCCATGAGCAGTTCTTC. It is translated as CASSLVVLAGGGHEQFF.

This clone was detected only a few times. This rearrangement joins TRBV19 to TRBJ1-2; a possible D gene is TRBD1 (5 bases). V was cut by 6 bases and J by 0 bases, with 14 bases left in between. This CDR3 region has 15 residues. Germline V CDR1 and CDR2: LNHDA, SQIVND (reference sequence). In DNA form, the CDR3 reads TGTGCCAGTAGCCCCTTGGGGGAAACTAACTATGGCTACACCTTC. Protein sequence: CASSPLGETNYGYTF.

The chain uses TRBV10-1 and TRBJ2-3; 8 bases are shared with TRBD2. The germline V gene has CDR1 WNHNN and CDR2 SYGVQD (reference sequence). The CDR3 consists of 15 residues. V was clipped by 6 bases and J by 0 bases; unmatched bases: 5. The CDR3 loop is CASSSAGGSTDTQYF. CDR3 in DNA: TGCGCCAGCAGCTCCGCGGGAGGTAGCACAGATACGCAGTATTTT.

V gene TRBV12-5 combines with J gene TRBJ2-3; 11 bases are a match to TRBD2. CDR3 length equals 16 residues. V shed 5 bases, J shed 2 bases, and the junction held 6 bases outside the gene matches. The V gene's germline CDR1 is LGHNT and CDR2 FRNRAP. CDR3 protein: CASGLGTSGFTDTQYF. The CDR3 DNA reads TGTGCTAGTGGTCTTGGGACTAGCGGATTCACAGATACGCAGTATTTT.

The chain has TRBV19 and TRBJ1-2; no firm D call. The CDR3 length is 17 residues. Germline V CDR1 and CDR2: LNHDA, SQIVND (reference sequence). With 0 bases removed from V and 3 bases from J, the gap between germline ends came to 17 bases. CDR3 sequence: CASSIDRIIERDYGYTF. CDR3 bases: TGTGCCAGTAGTATAGATCGGATCATCGAGAGAGACTATGGCTACACCTTC.

The chain has TRBV30 and TRBJ1-2; no firm D call. Germline CDR1 GTSNPN, CDR2 SVGIG (reference sequence). This CDR3 is built from 13 residues. The V end lost 6 bases, the J end lost 1 base, and 12 bases lay between the germline ends. The CDR3 nucleotides read TGTGCCTGCAACAGAGAAATTAACTATGGCTACACCTTC. This translates into CACNREINYGYTF.